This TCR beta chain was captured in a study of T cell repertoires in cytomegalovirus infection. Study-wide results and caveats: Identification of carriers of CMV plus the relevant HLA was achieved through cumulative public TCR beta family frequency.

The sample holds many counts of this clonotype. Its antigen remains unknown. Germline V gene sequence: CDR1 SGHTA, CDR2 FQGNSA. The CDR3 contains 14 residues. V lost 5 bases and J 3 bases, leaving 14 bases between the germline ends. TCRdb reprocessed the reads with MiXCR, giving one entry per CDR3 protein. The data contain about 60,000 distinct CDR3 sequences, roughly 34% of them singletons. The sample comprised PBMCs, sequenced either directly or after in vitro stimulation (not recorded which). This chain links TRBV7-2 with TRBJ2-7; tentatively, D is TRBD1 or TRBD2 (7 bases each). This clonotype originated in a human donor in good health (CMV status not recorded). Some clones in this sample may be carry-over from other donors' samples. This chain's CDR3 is CASSQGGLSYEQYF. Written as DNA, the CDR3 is TGTGCCAGCAGCCAGGGGGGGCTTAGCTACGAGCAGTACTTC.